The present T cell receptor beta chain was sequenced within a study of post-analysis software for immune sequencing data. Study overall: Some patients lacked subtype; others had relapsing-remitting, secondary progressive or progressive-relapsing disease. Study outcomes and limitations: Higher frequency in patients than in controls was seen for about 5 TRBV segments, with TRBV5-6, TRBV5-1 and TRBV20-1 among them.

Included in the TCR beta cDNA libraries were unique molecular identifiers. MiXCR, applied by TCRdb to the PCR reads, yields one record per CDR3 protein. In the table there are about 820,000 distinct CDR3 sequences, under 70% of which are singletons. Of note for this clonotype: Its antigen is currently unknown.

In germline, CDR1 is MNHEY, CDR2 SVGAGI. Losses at the gene ends were 8 bases for V and 2 bases for J; bases not matched to a gene: 9. The CDR3 runs 15 residues. The clonotype originates from a girl between 10 and 17 years old with multiple sclerosis. The chain links TRBV6-5 to TRBJ2-7; 10 positions match TRBD2. The sample taken for sequencing was blood. CDR3 sequence reads: CASRGSGGVAYEQYF. DNA of the CDR3: TGTGCCAGCCGGGGGAGCGGGGGGGTTGCCTACGAGCAGTACTTC.